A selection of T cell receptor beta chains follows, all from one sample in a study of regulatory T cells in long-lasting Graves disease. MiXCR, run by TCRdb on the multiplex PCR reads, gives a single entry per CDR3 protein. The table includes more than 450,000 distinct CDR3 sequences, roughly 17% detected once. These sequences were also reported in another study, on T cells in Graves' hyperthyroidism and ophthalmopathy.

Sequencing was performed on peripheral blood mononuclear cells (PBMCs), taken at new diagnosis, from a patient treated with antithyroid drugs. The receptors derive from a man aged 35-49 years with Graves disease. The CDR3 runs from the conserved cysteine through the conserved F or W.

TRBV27	CASSSQSDNQPQHF
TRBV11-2	CASSLSEGLFGEQFF
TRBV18	CASSPGWDRGAYGYTF
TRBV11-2	CASSPDGGNTEAFF
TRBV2	CASPAAGSLMNTEAFF
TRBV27	CASSTLAGVGETQYF
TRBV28	CASRQSGTSNDNEQFF
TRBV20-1	CSCGPYNEQFF
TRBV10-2	CASRSGTGGQPQHF
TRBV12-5	CASARYHDSQETQYF
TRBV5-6	CASSMTGGVKETQYF
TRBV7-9	CASSLGTGYEQYF
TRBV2	CASSESGSGLYNEQFF
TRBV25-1	CASSVPAGAVTDTQYF
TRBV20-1	CSAPNRGLGYEQYF
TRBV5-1	CASSVGLAGHNEQFF
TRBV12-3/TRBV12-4	CASLDRGLYTEAFF
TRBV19	CASTPGPRTEAFF
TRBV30	CAWTPLSISYEQYF
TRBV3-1	CASSQPPGQGYNEQYF
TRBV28	CASSRPGLADDTDTQYF
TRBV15	CATSFRDSISYEQYF
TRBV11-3	CASSLEVTDGYTF
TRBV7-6	CASSLSDLLAGGTGELFF
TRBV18	CASSPQEGLGNEQFF
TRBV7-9	CATSSRDRAYGYTF